These 14 T cell receptor beta chains were all obtained from the same sample, sequenced in a study of vaccination effects on CD4 cells after COVID-19. The repertoire was sequenced with immunoSEQ multiplex PCR; TCRdb's copy has only in-frame clones and lacks some. The sample lists around 46,000 clones, approximately 65% seen once, with roughly 6% in the top ten. Antigens of these TCRs are unknown. Isolation of CD4+ T cells took place after about 10 days of culture. Source: CD4+ T cells from PBMCs cultured without peptide, taken before COVID-19 vaccination. The receptor set was obtained from a human donor who received a COVID-19 vaccine.

The chain employs TRBV6-5 and TRBJ2-7, with D possibly being TRBD1 (6 bases). V dropped 6 bases and J dropped 3 bases, with 6 bases sitting between them. Germline CDR1 MNHEY, CDR2 SVGAGI. CDR3 length equals 11 residues. The CDR3 loop reads CASRDSYEQYF. The CDR3 DNA reads as TGTGCCAGCAGGGACAGCTACGAGCAGTACTTC.

The J gene is TRBJ1-1, the V gene TRBV29-1; TRBD1 might be the D (6 bases). The ends were cut back, 1 base at V and 0 bases at J, with 27 bases in the middle. This CDR3 region has 20 residues. Germline CDR1 reads SQVTM; CDR2 reads ANQGSEA. This chain's CDR3 is CSVEGGGQGRFSPVNTEAFF. The CDR3 nucleotides are TGCAGCGTTGAAGGGGGGGGGCAGGGTCGCTTTAGTCCGGTGAACACTGAAGCTTTCTTT.

The chain couples TRBV27 to TRBJ2-6; tentative D call: TRBD1 (6 bases). Germline-derived CDR1 and CDR2 are MNHEY and SMNVEV (reference sequence). CDR3 size: 22 residues. V was cut by 0 bases and J by 0 bases, with 24 bases left in between. CDR3 sequence: CASSLSWAGDPRRLSGANVLTF. The CDR3 nucleotides are TGTGCCAGCAGTTTATCGTGGGCAGGGGACCCTCGGCGCCTCTCTGGGGCCAACGTCCTGACTTTC.

The chain couples TRBV10-3 to TRBJ1-5; D remains ambiguous. The V and J ends lost 0 bases and 2 bases respectively, with 8 bases between them. The germline CDR1 and CDR2 sequences are ENHRY and SYGVKD. The CDR3 has 15 residues. The CDR3 region has the DNA TGTGCCATCAGTGAGTCCGGTGGACGCAATCAGCCCCAGCATTTT. Translating it yields CAISESGGRNQPQHF.

The J gene is TRBJ2-7, the V gene TRBV4-1; 8 nucleotides agree with TRBD2. CDR3 size: 14 residues. Germline V lookup: CDR1 MGHRA, CDR2 YSYEKL. V lost 2 bases, J lost 4 bases, and 4 bases stayed unmatched. DNA of the CDR3: TGCGCCAGCAGCCAACAAGGACTAGCATACGAGCAGTACTTC. It encodes CASSQQGLAYEQYF.

The chain carries TRBV18 and TRBJ2-1; 8 nucleotides align to TRBD2. The CDR3 runs to 17 residues. From germline, CDR1 is KGHSH and CDR2 LQKENI. V lost 4 bases, J lost 3 bases, and 11 bases stayed unmatched. This chain's CDR3 is CASSQLSGTSYYNEQFF. CDR3 in DNA: TGTGCCAGCTCACAACTCTCCGGGACTAGTTACTACAATGAGCAGTTCTTC.

This clone came up once. V and J are TRBV5-4 and TRBJ1-1; 7 bases are shared with TRBD1. This CDR3 is built from 15 residues. Germline CDR1 reads SGHNT; CDR2 reads YYREEE (reference sequence). V lost 2 bases and J lost 1; bases outside the gene matches: 5. CDR3 sequence: CASSLPQGWNTEAFF. In nucleotides, the CDR3 is TGTGCCAGCAGCTTACCACAGGGGTGGAACACTGAAGCTTTCTTT.

This rearrangement joins TRBV5-1 to TRBJ2-7; D might be TRBD1 (6 bases). CDR1 SGHRS and CDR2 YFSETQ come from the germline V gene. V was trimmed by 2 bases and J by 0 bases, leaving 9 bases between them. The CDR3 runs 14 residues. CDR3 protein: CASSFLDSSYEQYF. DNA for the CDR3: TGCGCCAGCAGCTTCCTGGACAGCTCCTACGAGCAGTACTTC.

V usage is TRBV29-1 and J usage is TRBJ1-2; a possible D gene is TRBD1 (6 bases). The ends were cut back, 4 bases at V and 8 bases at J, with 20 bases in the middle. The CDR3 is 14 amino acids. The germline gives CDR1 SQVTM, CDR2 ANQGSEA. The CDR3 sequence: CSVASGQRVRGYTF. CDR3 DNA: TGCAGCGTTGCATCCGGACAGCGGGTCCGGGGCTACACCTTC.

This clone turned up a few times. V and J are TRBV9 and TRBJ2-2, with 9 bases aligning to TRBD2. V was clipped by 2 bases and J by 5 bases; unmatched bases: 4. The germline V gene encodes CDR1 SGDLS and CDR2 YYNGEE. The CDR3 length is 15 residues. DNA of the CDR3: TGTGCCAGCAGCGTGCGGGGGGGACGGACCGGGGAGCTGTTTTTT. Its protein product is CASSVRGGRTGELFF.

The chain recombines TRBV28 with TRBJ1-5; D ambiguous. The germline gives CDR1 MDHEN, CDR2 SYDVKM. CDR3 length: 17 amino acids. Trimming pared 1 base from V and 0 bases from J, leaving 13 bases between. The CDR3 here is CASSLLGGLSSNQPQHF. The CDR3 bases are TGTGCCAGCAGTTTATTGGGCGGTCTAAGTAGCAATCAGCCCCAGCATTTT.

This clone was detected a few times. The chain recombines TRBV6-6 with TRBJ2-3; 8 bases map to TRBD2. The CDR3 covers 16 residues. Per germline, CDR1 MNHNY and CDR2 SVGAGI (reference sequence). Trimming at V came to 6 bases and at J to 2 bases, leaving 10 bases not matched to a gene. The CDR3 is CASSPVQRENTDTQYF. The CDR3 nucleotides read TGTGCCAGCAGCCCCGTCCAGCGGGAGAACACAGATACGCAGTATTTT.

This clone has only a few counts. This chain links TRBV7-9 with TRBJ2-7; D is perhaps TRBD2 (5 bases). The length of the CDR3 is 13 residues. With 2 bases removed from V and 3 bases from J, the gap between germline ends came to 8 bases. CDR1 is SEHNR and CDR2 is FQNEAQ in the germline V gene (reference sequence). The CDR3 loop is CASSLRGVYEQYF. Written as DNA, the CDR3 is TGTGCCAGCAGCTTACGGGGAGTCTACGAGCAGTACTTC.

The chain recombines TRBV27 with TRBJ2-2; 10 positions agree with TRBD1. Germline V CDR1 and CDR2: MNHEY, SMNVEV (reference sequence). Trimming removed 3 bases from V and 5 bases from J; junction bases left unmatched: 3. The CDR3 has 15 amino acids. This CDR3 reads CASSFWTGGTGELFF. For the CDR3, the DNA is TGTGCCAGCAGTTTCTGGACAGGGGGGACCGGGGAGCTGTTTTTT.